One and the same sample provided the 23 T cell receptor beta chains below, sequenced in a study of T cells and Merkel cell carcinoma outcomes. TCRdb's copy holds only in-frame clones and misses some; the assay was immunoSEQ multiplex PCR. Among just over 15,000 clones listed, more than 75% were seen once. Sequencing used tumor tissue from Merkel cell carcinoma. Receptors originate from a human donor with Merkel cell carcinoma.

The chain couples TRBV2 to TRBJ1-2; 7 bases agree with TRBD1. This CDR3 spans 14 amino acids. Germline trimming cut 6 bases from V and 9 bases from J; bases unmatched to any gene: 13. Germline V gene lookup returns CDR1 SNHLY and CDR2 FYNNEI. CDR3 loop: CASSDANRGDSYTF. In DNA, the CDR3 is TGTGCCAGCAGCGACGCCAACAGGGGTGATAGCTACACCTTC. The whole variable domain, filled in from reference TRBV2 and TRBJ1-2, reads EPEVTQTPSHQVTQMGQEVILRCVPISNHLYFYWYRQILGQKVEFLVSFYNNEISEKSEIFDDQFSVERPDGSNFTLKIRSTKLEDSAMYFCASSDANRGDSYTFGSGTRLTVV.

This clone is judged medium-sized. V is TRBV4-1 and J is TRBJ1-5, with unresolved D. V shed 2 bases and J shed 4 bases, with 6 bases lying between them. This CDR3 is 13 amino acids long. The germline gives CDR1 MGHRA, CDR2 YSYEKL. The CDR3 loop reads CASSQRGNQPQHF. CDR3 nucleotide sequence: TGCGCCAGCAGCCAACGCGGGAATCAGCCCCAGCATTTT.

As to this clone: One end of the junction varies from germline; a read error may be responsible. Other nucleotide sequences from this sample produce the same CDR3. CDR3 sequence (DNA): TGTGCCAGCAGTTACTCCGCGGGGTTTAGCTCCTACGAGCAATACTTC. It translates to CASSYSAGFSSYEQYF. The chain carries TRBV6-5 and TRBJ2-7; D might be TRBD2 (6 bases). The CDR3 runs to 16 residues. Looked up from germline, CDR1 is MNHEY and CDR2 is SVGAGI.

The rearrangement joins TRBV2 to TRBJ2-5; 15 bases are a match to TRBD2. The germline gives CDR1 SNHLY, CDR2 FYNNEI. CDR3 length: 15 amino acids. The trim removed 6 bases at V and 10 bases at J, leaving 9 bases unmatched. CDR3 amino acids: CASRIGLAGGQGQYF. DNA of the CDR3: TGTGCCAGCAGGATAGGACTAGCGGGAGGGCAAGGCCAGTACTTC.

This chain uses TRBV30 with TRBJ2-4, with 7 bases matching TRBD2. The J segment lost 0 bases and the V segment lost 6 bases, leaving 14 bases of the junction unmatched. The CDR3 consists of 17 residues. CDR1 GTSNPN and CDR2 SVGIG come from the germline V gene (reference sequence). CDR3 nucleotides: TGTGCCTGTTTGAGCGGGGCAACCAGAATAGCCAAAAACATTCAGTACTTC. Translated, it gives CACLSGATRIAKNIQYF.

V usage is TRBV7-9 and J usage is TRBJ2-5; no reliable D call. Germline V gives CDR1 SEHNR, CDR2 FQNEAQ (reference sequence). This CDR3 spans 13 amino acids. V shed 3 bases and J shed 4 bases, with 9 bases lying between them. The CDR3 loop reads CASSFADGETQYF. The CDR3 DNA follows: TGTGCCAGCAGCTTTGCTGATGGAGAGACCCAGTACTTC.

This rearrangement joins TRBV7-3 to TRBJ2-1, with TRBD1 matching over 7 bases. The CDR3 totals 13 residues. After removal of 3 bases from V and 7 bases from J, the junction contained 3 bases not matched to a gene. CDR1 SGHTA and CDR2 FQGTGA come from the germline V gene. CDR3 DNA: TGTGCCAGCAGCTTTGAGGGGGCGAATGAGCAGTTCTTC. Protein sequence: CASSFEGANEQFF. The entire variable domain, with the rest obtained from reference TRBV7-3 and TRBJ2-1, is as follows: GAGVSQTPSNKVTEKGKYVELRCDPISGHTALYWYRQSLGQGPEFLIYFQGTGAADDSGLPNDRFFAVRPEGSVSTLKIQRTERGDSAVYLCASSFEGANEQFFGPGTRLTVL.

This chain connects TRBV4-1 to TRBJ2-7; 7 bases are a match to TRBD1. The CDR3 runs to 16 residues. The trim removed 3 bases at V and 2 bases at J, leaving 10 bases unmatched. CDR1 and CDR2 from the germline V gene are MGHRA and YSYEKL. CDR3 bases: TGCGCCAGCAGCCAGATTACAGGGGCACCCACCTACGAGCAGTACTTC. This translates into CASSQITGAPTYEQYF.

The V and J genes are TRBV30 and TRBJ2-2; D unresolved. This CDR3 region has 13 residues. CDR1 is GTSNPN and CDR2 is SVGIG in the germline V gene (reference sequence). V was cut by 6 bases and J by 1 base, with 9 bases left in between. CDR3 sequence reads: CACQSGNTGELFF. In nucleotides, the CDR3 is TGTGCCTGCCAATCCGGGAACACCGGGGAGCTGTTTTTT. Filled out from reference TRBV30 and TRBJ2-2, the complete variable domain reads SQTIHQWPATLVQPVGSPLSLECTVEGTSNPNLYWYRQAAGRGLQLLFYSVGIGQISSEVPQNLSASRPQDRQFILSSKKLLLSDSGFYLCACQSGNTGELFFGEGSRLTVL.

With regard to this clone: Relative to the germline gene, one junction end is altered; a read error may explain this. V is TRBV9 and J is TRBJ1-4; tentative D call: TRBD1 (5 bases). The CDR3 runs 15 residues. Germline loops: CDR1 SGDLS, CDR2 YYNGEE. The CDR3 loop reads CASNVAGGANEKLFF. The CDR3, as DNA: TGTGCCAGCAACGTAGCGGGGGGAGCTAATGAAAAACTGTTTTTT. Using reference TRBV9 and TRBJ1-4 for the parts outside the CDR3, the full variable domain is DSGVTQTPKHLITATGQRVTLRCSPRSGDLSVYWYQQSLDQGLQFLIQYYNGEERAKGNILERFSAQQFPDLHSELNLSSLELGDSALYFCASNVAGGANEKLFFGSGTQLSVL.

This clone was detected a few times. The chain couples TRBV25-1 to TRBJ1-2; the D is unclear. V gave up 1 base and J gave up 8 bases, with 8 bases separating them. Germline values: CDR1 MGHDK, CDR2 SYGVNS. The CDR3 extends over 12 amino acids. Here the CDR3 DNA reads TGTGCCAGCAGTGAATCAGTCGGGGGCTACACCTTC. It encodes CASSESVGGYTF.

The chain joins TRBV29-1 to TRBJ2-1, with D perhaps TRBD1 (6 bases). The CDR3 covers 14 residues. V was shortened by 7 bases and J by 2 bases, with 15 bases between the two germline ends. Germline V gives CDR1 SQVTM, CDR2 ANQGSEA. CDR3 amino acids: CSAKGAGAYNEQFF. The CDR3 nucleotides are TGCAGCGCGAAAGGGGCAGGGGCCTACAATGAGCAGTTCTTC.

The chain has TRBV7-9 and TRBJ1-5; 9 nucleotides agree with TRBD1. Germline CDR1 is SEHNR and CDR2 is FQNEAQ (reference sequence). CDR3 length: 16 residues. With 5 bases clipped from V and 2 bases from J, the junction kept 7 bases outside the gene matches. As DNA, the CDR3 is TGTGCCAGCAGCCCCGCCACAGGGGGCGGCAATCAGCCCCAGCATTTT. Amino acids: CASSPATGGGNQPQHF.

The count of this clone is one. The V and J genes are TRBV5-1 and TRBJ2-3; D perhaps matches TRBD2 (7 bases). V lost 0 bases and J 5 bases, leaving 19 bases between the germline ends. Germline-derived CDR1 and CDR2 are SGHRS and YFSETQ. This CDR3 contains 17 residues. CDR3 amino acids: CASSLAAGAQFGDTQYF. In DNA, the CDR3 is TGCGCCAGCAGCTTGGCCGCGGGGGCGCAGTTTGGAGATACGCAGTATTTT.

The V call is TRBV11-2, the J call TRBJ1-1; the D gene is possibly TRBD1 (5 bases). Germline V gene lookup returns CDR1 SGHAT and CDR2 FQNNGV. The CDR3 extends over 14 amino acids. Trimming cost V 1 base and J 4 bases, with 10 bases left between them. The CDR3 here is CASSLGSGFTEAFF. The CDR3 DNA reads as TGTGCCAGCAGCTTAGGGTCAGGGTTCACTGAAGCTTTCTTT.

This chain links TRBV18 with TRBJ2-5; TRBD1 or TRBD2 may be the D gene (5 bases each). The CDR3 extends over 15 amino acids. CDR1 and CDR2 (germline): KGHSH, LQKENI. V was clipped by 3 bases and J by 3 bases, with 14 bases between them. In nucleotides, the CDR3 is TGTGCCAGCTCACCTCCGGGACGGTTAGAAGAGACCCAGTACTTC. Translation gives CASSPPGRLEETQYF.

V gene TRBV18 combines with J gene TRBJ1-3; D unresolved. The V and J ends lost 3 bases and 8 bases respectively, with 11 bases between them. The length of the CDR3 is 13 residues. Germline CDR1 KGHSH, CDR2 LQKENI. CDR3 protein: CASSPTWRDTIYF. The CDR3 DNA reads as TGTGCCAGCTCACCCACGTGGAGGGACACCATATATTTT.

The chain has TRBV5-1 and TRBJ2-2, with D possibly matching TRBD1 (6 bases). With the DNA end fitting TRBJ1-3 better, the J assignment may be wrong. CDR1 SGHRS and CDR2 YFSETQ come from the germline V gene. This CDR3 has 17 amino acids. As DNA, the CDR3 is TGCGCCAGCAGCTTTATTCCCGGGACACCAGGTGGAAACACCATATATTTT. It is translated as CASSFIPGTPGGNTIYF.

This rearrangement joins TRBV6-5 to TRBJ1-2, with D possibly matching TRBD1 (5 bases). The germline V gene has CDR1 MNHEY and CDR2 SVGAGI. The CDR3 runs to 12 residues. V was trimmed by 2 bases and J by 7 bases, leaving 8 bases between them. The CDR3 protein is CASSYPRGGYTF. DNA of the CDR3: TGTGCCAGCAGTTACCCTAGGGGTGGCTACACCTTC.

J is TRBJ1-4 and V is TRBV29-1; no clear D gene. The CDR3 consists of 15 residues. The germline V and J ends were trimmed by 6 bases and 10 bases, with 24 bases remaining between them. The germline V gene has CDR1 SQVTM and CDR2 ANQGSEA. The CDR3 DNA is TGCAGCGTCGCGCTCGTATCGGACGGTCGTGGAAAACTGTTTTTT. This translates into CSVALVSDGRGKLFF.

The J gene is TRBJ2-7, the V gene TRBV4-2; 9 bases align to TRBD2. The V gene's germline CDR1 is LGHNA and CDR2 YNFKEQ. The ends lost 1 base at V and 4 bases at J; junction bases unmatched: 8. The length of the CDR3 is 16 residues. Written as DNA, the CDR3 is TGTGCCAGCAGCCAAGGCCCGGTGCGGGAGGGTTACGAGCAGTACTTC. Translated, it gives CASSQGPVREGYEQYF.

The V and J genes are TRBV5-1 and TRBJ1-2; D is unclear. Germline values: CDR1 SGHRS, CDR2 YFSETQ. The CDR3 loop spans 15 amino acids. V lost 0 bases and J 3 bases, leaving 12 bases between the germline ends. The CDR3 DNA sequence: TGCGCCAGCAGCTTGGGGGTCGGAAAGGACTATGGCTACACCTTC. Amino acids: CASSLGVGKDYGYTF.

For this clone: A read error is likely here: a far larger clone is one base away. This chain connects TRBV5-1 to TRBJ2-5, with 9 nucleotides matching TRBD1. This CDR3 has 14 residues. V was pared by 0 bases and J by 11 bases, with 8 bases of the junction left unmatched. Germline loops: CDR1 SGHRS, CDR2 YFSETQ. The CDR3 nucleotides are TGCGCCAGCAGCTTGGGGACAGGGGAGTACGAACAGTACTTC. Residues: CASSLGTGEYEQYF.